Listed here is a single T cell receptor (beta chain). Its antigen remains unidentified. This specimen comes from a study of T cells after yellow fever vaccination. Notes on the study in general: The booster response re-showed most primary clones: 96% CD4, around 87% CD8. Within FACS-sorted repertoires, abundant clonotypes contaminating from the bulk population could be present. Though weaker, the secondary response peaked faster, on day 5 versus 15.

The authors made TCR cDNA by 5'RACE template switching, adding a universal primer site and UMIs. Each CDR3 protein is one row after TCRdb ran MiXCR on the 5' RACE reads. This sample has roughly 160,000 distinct CDR3 sequences; more than 5.5% occur once, and the top ten carry approximately 2.5%. The receptor was derived from a man between 18 and 35 years old who received the YFV17D yellow fever vaccine. Sequences were derived from CD4+ T cells sorted from PBMCs, sampled 5 days after the first yellow fever vaccination.

Here the CDR3 DNA reads TGTGCCTGGACCGTCGTGGACAGGGGAAGATACACTGAAGCTTTCTTT. It encodes CAWTVVDRGRYTEAFF. The V and J genes are TRBV30 and TRBJ1-1; 9 bases fit TRBD1. Trimming cost V 4 bases and J 3 bases; bases outside gene matches: 12. The CDR3 runs 16 residues. Germline V gene data show CDR1 as GTSNPN and CDR2 as SVGIG (reference sequence).